Shown below are 5 T cell receptor beta chains from a single sample sequenced in a study of T cell repertoires in cytomegalovirus infection. What these receptors recognize is not known. TCRdb passed the reads through MiXCR, listing each CDR3 protein once. The table lists roughly 180,000 distinct CDR3 sequences, less than 25% of them singletons. The input for sequencing was CD8+ T cells from cultured PBMCs, taken from culture after CMV antigen stimulation. Receptors originate from a human donor in good health (CMV status not recorded). Some clones in this sample may be carry-over from other donors' samples.

CDR3 DNA: TGTGCCAGCAGCTTAGTTGGGGACAGGGTCACCGAGACCCAGTACTTC. Protein product: CASSLVGDRVTETQYF. V usage is TRBV7-2 and J usage is TRBJ2-5; TRBD1 matches at 9 bases. In germline, CDR1 is SGHTA, CDR2 FQGNSA. Losses at the gene ends were 1 base for V and 5 bases for J; bases not matched to a gene: 8. The CDR3 has 16 amino acids. The complete variable domain, with remaining parts taken from reference TRBV7-2 and TRBJ2-5, reads GAGVSQSPSNKVTEKGKDVELRCDPISGHTALYWYRQSLGQGLEFLIYFQGNSAPDKSGLPSDRFSAERTGGSVSTLTIQRTQQEDSAVYLCASSLVGDRVTETQYFGPGTRLLVL.

This clonotype has more than one count but fewer than ten. This chain joins TRBV7-2 and TRBJ2-7, with a tentative D call TRBD1 (6 bases). CDR3 length: 14 residues. Between the trimmed V and J ends, which lost 5 bases and 4 bases, there was a span of 15 bases. Germline V gene sequence: CDR1 SGHTA, CDR2 FQGNSA. The CDR3 DNA follows: TGTGCCAGCAGCCCACCAAACAGGGAGTACGAGCAGTACTTC. This codes for CASSPPNREYEQYF.

In this sample, this clonotype turned up a few times. This rearrangement joins TRBV10-3 to TRBJ2-1, with D possibly TRBD2 on 5 matching bases. CDR3 length equals 17 residues. Germline CDR1 reads ENHRY; CDR2 reads SYGVKD. The CDR3 spells CAISGTGQTSSYNEQFF. CDR3 sequence (DNA): TGTGCTATCTCGGGAACGGGCCAGACGAGCTCCTACAATGAGCAGTTCTTC.

This clonotype was observed a few times. The genes are TRBV5-6 and TRBJ1-6, with TRBD1 as a possible D gene (5 bases). Per germline, CDR1 SGHDT and CDR2 YYEEEE. The V end was cut by 0 bases, the J end by 6 bases, with 7 bases between. This CDR3 has 14 amino acids. The DNA of the CDR3 is TGTGCCAGCAGCTTGGCACAGGCTAATTCACCCCTCCACTTT. Translation: CASSLAQANSPLHF.

The chain links TRBV4-1 to TRBJ2-3, with TRBD2 matching 7 bases. There are 18 residues in the CDR3. With V trimmed by 0 bases and J by 5 bases, 14 bases remained unmatched. CDR1 is MGHRA and CDR2 is YSYEKL in the germline V gene. CDR3 residues: CASSQDIGAYRGEDTQYF. CDR3 sequence (DNA): TGCGCCAGCAGCCAAGACATAGGGGCCTACCGGGGGGAAGATACGCAGTATTTT.